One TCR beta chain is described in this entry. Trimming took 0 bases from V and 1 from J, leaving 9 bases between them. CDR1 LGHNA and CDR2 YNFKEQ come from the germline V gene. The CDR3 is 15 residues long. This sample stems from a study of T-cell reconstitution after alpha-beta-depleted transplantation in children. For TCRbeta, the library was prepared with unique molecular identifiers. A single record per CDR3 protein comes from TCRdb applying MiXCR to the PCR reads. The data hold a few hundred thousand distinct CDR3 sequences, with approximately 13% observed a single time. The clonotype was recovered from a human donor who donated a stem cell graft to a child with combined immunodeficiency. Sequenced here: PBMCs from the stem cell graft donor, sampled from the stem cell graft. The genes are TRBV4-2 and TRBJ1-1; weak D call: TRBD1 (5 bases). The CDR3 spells CASSQDRRGNTEAFF. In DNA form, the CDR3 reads TGTGCCAGCAGCCAAGATCGGAGGGGGAACACTGAAGCTTTCTTT.